This TCR beta chain was identified during a study of T-cell memory formation after mild COVID-19. This clonotype was recorded many times. One entry per CDR3 protein, called by TCRdb with MiXCR from the 5' RACE reads. The data show tens of thousands of distinct CDR3 sequences, with under 7.5% seen just once and 1.4% to 1.5% held by the top ten. With 1 base removed from V and 2 bases from J, the gap between germline ends came to 8 bases. The CDR3 runs to 14 residues. Germline V lookup: CDR1 SGHTA, CDR2 FQGNSA. The sequence was collected from a man between 18 and 35 years old who had mild COVID-19 (a few samples of this study predate the infection). Cell type and time point are not known. What was sequenced was PBMCs or a T cell subset sorted from them (not recorded which). The V call is TRBV7-2, the J call TRBJ2-5; D gene ambiguous. CDR3 sequence: CASSLGHGQETQYF. The CDR3 bases are TGTGCCAGCAGCTTAGGGCACGGTCAAGAGACCCAGTACTTC.